This T cell receptor beta chain was captured by sequencing in a study of regulatory T cells in long-lasting Graves disease. Study-level findings and limits: Persistent patients had more shared public clonotypes (2,741) than new patients (966). The study found lower TCR diversity in persistent Graves' patients than in newly diagnosed ones.

Time point: newly diagnosed GD, antithyroid drugs for less than 3 months. Isolated PBMC RNA provided the starting material for the TCR library. Relying on iRepertoire HTBI primers and Arm-PCR of CDR3 regions, the team built TCR beta libraries. TCRdb recomputed calls from the multiplex PCR reads with MiXCR, one row per CDR3 protein. The sample contains some 400,000 distinct CDR3 sequences, about 16% of which appear only once. About this clonotype: Its antigen is as yet unknown.

These data were also reused for a study on T cells in Graves' hyperthyroidism and ophthalmopathy. According to that study: Diagnoses used clinical symptoms, serum thyroxine and TRAb, thyroid ultrasound and orbital computed tomography. The HTBI primer set drove a first-round RT-PCR of the TCR CDR3.

The starting material was peripheral blood mononuclear cells (PBMCs), obtained at new diagnosis, from a patient treated with antithyroid drugs. This receptor was taken from a woman in her 30s with Graves disease.

DNA for the CDR3: TGTGCCGCAGCCCCTAGGGGGGAGAGCTACAATGAGCAGTTCTTC. Its translation: CAAAPRGESYNEQFF. The genes are TRBV25-1 and TRBJ2-1, with D perhaps being TRBD1 or TRBD2 (6 bases each). CDR3 length: 15 residues. V lost 11 bases and J lost 3, with 20 bases in between. The germline V gene has CDR1 MGHDK and CDR2 SYGVNS.